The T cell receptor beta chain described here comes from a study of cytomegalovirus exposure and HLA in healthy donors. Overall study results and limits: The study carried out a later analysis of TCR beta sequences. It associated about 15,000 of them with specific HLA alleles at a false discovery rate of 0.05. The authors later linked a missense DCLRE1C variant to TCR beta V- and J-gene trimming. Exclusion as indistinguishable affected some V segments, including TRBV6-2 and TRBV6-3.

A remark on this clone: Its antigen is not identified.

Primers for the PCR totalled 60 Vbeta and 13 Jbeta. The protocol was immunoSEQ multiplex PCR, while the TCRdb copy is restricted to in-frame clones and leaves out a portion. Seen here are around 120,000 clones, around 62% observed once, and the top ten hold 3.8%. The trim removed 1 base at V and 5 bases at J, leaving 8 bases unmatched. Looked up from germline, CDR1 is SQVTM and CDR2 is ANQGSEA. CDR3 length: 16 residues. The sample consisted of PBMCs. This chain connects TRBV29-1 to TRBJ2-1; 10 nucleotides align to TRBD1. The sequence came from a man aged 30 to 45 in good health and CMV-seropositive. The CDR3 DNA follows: TGCAGCGTTGAAGCTCCGGGACAGGGGTTCGACAATGAGCAGTTCTTC. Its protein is CSVEAPGQGFDNEQFF.